The present T cell receptor (beta chain) was sequenced within a study of T cells in Graves' hyperthyroidism and ophthalmopathy. The study's findings and limits: Blood held most thyroid clonotypes expanded above 0.001 frequency.

Germline trimming cut 5 bases from V and 8 bases from J; bases unmatched to any gene: 2. Germline V CDR1 and CDR2: SGHNT, YENEEA. This CDR3 is 13 amino acids long. The TCR beta CDR3 regions underwent amplification using RNA transcripts as the source. The HTBI primer set was used in a first-round RT-PCR of the TCR CDR3. In TCRdb, the multiplex PCR reads were re-called with MiXCR into one record per CDR3 protein. Of about 420,000 distinct CDR3 sequences listed, 15% to 18% are singletons. In this sample, this clonotype turned up a few times. As yet, its antigen is unknown. Graves' hyperthyroidism qualified as stable when ophthalmopathy did not progress within 18 months. Diagnosis of hyperthyroidism was new in patients aged 18 to 65, and its duration was under 2 months. A patient was excluded if there was uncontrolled infection, other autoimmune disease, pregnancy or lactation.

The sample comprised blood. The chain employs TRBV11-3 and TRBJ2-1, with 11 bases that match TRBD2. The clonotype originates from a woman aged 18 to 35 with Graves' hyperthyroidism. As DNA, the CDR3 is TGTGCCAGCAGCGATAGCGGGAGGGATGAGCAGTTCTTC. It encodes CASSDSGRDEQFF.